One and the same sample provided the 12 T cell receptor beta chains below, sequenced in a study of OX40 agonist ivuxolimab in advanced cancers. Measured with immunoSEQ multiplex PCR; TCRdb has only the in-frame clones, and not every one. The sample lists about 88,000 clones; approximately 87% were seen once. This specimen was CD4+ or CD8+ T cells sorted from blood, taken in a trial of the OX40 agonist ivuxolimab. These receptors were taken from an adult with an advanced solid tumor such as melanoma, head and neck, liver or kidney cancer.

The chain uses TRBV27 and TRBJ2-5; possibly TRBD1 for D (5 bases). The germline gives CDR1 MNHEY, CDR2 SMNVEV (reference sequence). The CDR3 spans 14 residues. V lost 2 bases, J lost 1 base, and 8 bases lay in between. CDR3 coding DNA: TGTGCCAGCAGTTTAAGCAGGGTCCAAGAGACCCAGTACTTC. Residues: CASSLSRVQETQYF.

V and J are TRBV15 and TRBJ1-4; D not resolved. CDR1 and CDR2 (germline): LNHNV, YYDKDF (reference sequence). The V end lost 5 bases, the J end lost 8 bases, and 21 bases lay between the germline ends. The CDR3 length is 16 residues. The CDR3: CATSRTPTTPGEKLFF. CDR3 nucleotide sequence: TGTGCCACCAGCCGAACTCCGACTACCCCGGGGGAAAAACTGTTTTTT.

The V and J genes are TRBV7-3 and TRBJ2-5; 7 nucleotides agree with TRBD2. CDR1 is SGHTA and CDR2 is FQGTGA in the germline V gene. After removal of 2 bases from V and 2 bases from J, the junction contained 5 bases not matched to a gene. The CDR3 extends over 15 amino acids. CDR3 protein: CASSLWPGRQETQYF. The CDR3 bases are TGTGCCAGCAGCTTATGGCCCGGGAGGCAAGAGACCCAGTACTTC.

The gene calls are TRBV29-1 and TRBJ1-4; the D is unclear. V was shortened by 3 bases and J by 8 bases, with 10 bases between the two germline ends. The CDR3 length is 12 residues. CDR1 SQVTM and CDR2 ANQGSEA come from the germline V gene. CDR3 in amino acids: CSVDVGEEKLFF. DNA for the CDR3: TGCAGCGTTGACGTCGGGGAGGAAAAACTGTTTTTT.

This sequence joins TRBV7-2 and TRBJ2-2; D is possibly TRBD2 (6 bases). The germline V and J ends were trimmed by 5 bases and 1 base, with 17 bases remaining between them. The CDR3 sequence is 17 residues long. Germline loops: CDR1 SGHTA, CDR2 FQGNSA. CDR3 DNA sequence: TGTGCCAGCAGCCTTGATAGTAGGCGGGGGAACACCGGGGAGCTGTTTTTT. This encodes CASSLDSRRGNTGELFF.

The J gene is TRBJ2-6, the V gene TRBV27; possibly TRBD2 for D (6 bases). CDR3 length: 14 amino acids. The V end lost 9 bases, the J end lost 2 bases, and 11 bases lay between the germline ends. Germline V CDR1 and CDR2: MNHEY, SMNVEV (reference sequence). CDR3 residues: CASTWGAGANVLTF. CDR3 DNA: TGTGCCAGTACCTGGGGGGCTGGGGCCAACGTCCTGACTTTC.

This chain joins TRBV5-1 and TRBJ1-6; D is uncertain. The V gene's germline CDR1 is SGHRS and CDR2 YFSETQ. V gave up 0 bases and J gave up 8 bases, with 12 bases separating them. This CDR3 contains 15 residues. In nucleotides, the CDR3 is TGCGCCAGCAGCTTGGGTCCTGGGGTTGATTCACCCCTCCACTTT. The encoded protein is CASSLGPGVDSPLHF.

The chain employs TRBV2 and TRBJ2-1, with 10 bases identical to TRBD2. The V and J ends lost 8 bases and 0 bases, in that order; junction bases with no gene match: 7. The CDR3 totals 16 residues. The germline gives CDR1 SNHLY, CDR2 FYNNEI. CDR3 coding DNA: TGTGCCAGCCTACGCTCTAGCGGGAGCTCCTACAATGAGCAGTTCTTC. Translated: CASLRSSGSSYNEQFF. Variable domain in full (rest from reference TRBV2 and TRBJ2-1): EPEVTQTPSHQVTQMGQEVILRCVPISNHLYFYWYRQILGQKVEFLVSFYNNEISEKSEIFDDQFSVERPDGSNFTLKIRSTKLEDSAMYFCASLRSSGSSYNEQFFGPGTRLTVL.

The chain employs TRBV6-6 and TRBJ2-5; tentatively, D is TRBD1 (6 bases). The germline gives CDR1 MNHNY, CDR2 SVGAGI (reference sequence). The CDR3 length is 12 residues. Trimming removed 1 base at V and 7 bases at J, with 7 bases between. CDR3 sequence reads: CASSYLGGTQYF. In DNA, the CDR3 is TGTGCCAGCAGTTACTTAGGGGGGACCCAGTACTTC.

V gene TRBV30 combines with J gene TRBJ1-1; 10 bases align to TRBD1. The V gene end was trimmed by 7 bases and the J gene end by 7 bases; junction bases not matched to a gene: 12. The CDR3 covers 14 residues. CDR1 is GTSNPN and CDR2 is SVGIG in the germline V gene (reference sequence). The CDR3 here is CASLRQGAQDEAFF. CDR3 nucleotides: TGTGCCTCCTTACGACAGGGGGCGCAAGATGAAGCTTTCTTT.

This rearrangement joins TRBV7-2 to TRBJ2-3, with D possibly matching TRBD1 (5 bases). There are 16 residues in the CDR3. Germline loops: CDR1 SGHTA, CDR2 FQGNSA. V gave up 1 base and J gave up 2 bases, with 13 bases separating them. The CDR3 nucleotides read TGTGCCAGCAGCTTAGGGCCTCAGGGATCCACAGATACGCAGTATTTT. It is translated as CASSLGPQGSTDTQYF.

About this clone itself: Within the sample, other DNA sequences also encode this same CDR3. V gene TRBV5-1 combines with J gene TRBJ1-2, with 8 bases identical to TRBD1. The CDR3 is 13 residues long. Trimming removed 2 bases from V and 3 bases from J; junction bases left unmatched: 0. Germline V gene sequence: CDR1 SGHRS, CDR2 YFSETQ. CDR3 region: CASSLQGDYGYTF. Written as DNA, the CDR3 is TGCGCCAGCAGCTTACAGGGGGACTATGGCTACACCTTC.